This T cell receptor (beta chain) was profiled in a study of identical twins. V was clipped by 3 bases and J by 0 bases, with 16 bases between them. This CDR3 is built from 17 residues. CDR1 LGHNA and CDR2 YSLEER come from the germline V gene. This clonotype appeared a few times. Via MiXCR, TCRdb re-called the 5' RACE reads, giving one row per CDR3 protein. Here the sample spans about 460,000 distinct CDR3 sequences, 12% to 15% being singletons. The same data also went into a second study, on yellow fever vaccine responses in identical twins.

The rearrangement joins TRBV4-3 to TRBJ2-3, with D possibly matching TRBD2 (6 bases). Material: CD4+ T cells sorted from blood. This receptor was taken from a woman younger than 35 in good health. For the CDR3, the DNA is TGCGCCAGCAGCCAGGGGGGAGGCCGCTCTAGCACAGATACGCAGTATTTT. Protein: CASSQGGGRSSTDTQYF.